The rows below give T cell receptor beta chains drawn from one sample of a study of blood T cell repertoires in COVID-19. Method: immunoSEQ multiplex PCR; TCRdb's copy keeps in-frame clones and lacks some. This repertoire shows 200,000 to 250,000 clones, 85% found once; its top ten account for over 15%. The sequenced material came from PBMCs or T cells enriched from blood (not recorded which). These receptors were taken from a middle-aged man who had recovered from COVID-19. Each CDR3 is given with its conserved first and last residue. D genes are given only for firm matches. Only some rows state a clone size, as once, few, many or a class for expanded clones.

>TRBJ1-1|NA|TRBV29-1|NA
CSVENWAGDSPNTEAFF
TGCAGCGTTGAAAATTGGGCAGGGGATTCCCCAAACACTGAAGCTTTCTTT
>TRBJ2-7|NA|TRBV6-1|NA
CASSEAYDSSYEQYF
TGTGCCAGCAGTGAAGCGTACGATAGCTCCTACGAGCAGTACTTC
>TRBJ2-7|TRBD2|TRBV7-2|few
CASSVGTSGDEQYF
TGTGCCAGCAGCGTTGGGACTAGCGGAGACGAGCAGTACTTC
>TRBJ1-2|TRBD1|TRBV24-1|NA
CATSDRQGFGYGYTF
TGTGCCACCAGTGATCGACAGGGTTTCGGCTATGGCTACACCTTC
>TRBJ1-1|NA|TRBV7-3|NA
CASTSGGLSEAFF
TGTGCCAGCACCTCGGGGGGATTGTCTGAAGCTTTCTTT
>TRBJ1-2|TRBD1|TRBV5-4|few
CASSLGQGGNYGYTF
TGTGCCAGCAGCTTGGGACAGGGGGGTAACTATGGCTACACCTTC
>TRBJ2-7|TRBD1|TRBV2|few
CASSVVQGAGEQYF
TGTGCCAGCAGTGTTGTACAGGGGGCAGGGGAGCAGTACTTC
>TRBJ1-4|NA|TRBV12-3/TRBV12-4|NA
CASSEVRDTRVFF
TGTGCCAGCAGTGAGGTACGGGACACGCGAGTGTTTTTT
>TRBJ1-3|NA|TRBV6-5|NA
CASSYGGGTGNTIYF
TGTGCCAGCAGTTACGGGGGGGGAACTGGAAACACCATATATTTT
>TRBJ2-5|TRBD1|TRBV4-1|NA
CASSPDRDETQYF
TGCGCCAGCAGCCCGGACAGGGACGAGACCCAGTACTTC
>TRBJ2-2|TRBD2|TRBV24-1|NA
CATSRQGLSNTGELFF
TGTGCCACCAGCCGCCAGGGACTATCGAACACCGGGGAGCTGTTTTTT
>TRBJ2-2|TRBD2|TRBV27|NA
CASSIERGYGELFF
TGTGCCAGCAGCATAGAGCGGGGATACGGGGAGCTGTTTTTT
>TRBJ1-6|NA|TRBV6-5|few
CASSYGGVGNSPLHF
TGTGCCAGCAGTTACGGCGGGGTAGGAAATTCACCCCTCCACTTT
>TRBJ2-1|TRBD2|TRBV4-2|NA
CASSQDGTTYNEQFF
TGTGCCAGCAGCCAAGACGGGACTACTTACAATGAGCAGTTCTTC
>TRBJ2-3|NA|TRBV19|NA
CASSIASTGTSTDTQYF
TGTGCCAGTAGTATAGCATCTACTGGGACTAGCACAGATACGCAGTATTTT
>TRBJ1-1|NA|TRBV28|NA
CASSFRRNTEAFF
TGTGCCAGCAGTTTTAGAAGGAACACTGAAGCTTTCTTT
>TRBJ2-7|NA|TRBV7-8|NA
CASSPTRWLISYEQYF
TGTGCCAGCAGCCCGACTAGGTGGCTTATATCCTACGAGCAGTACTTC
>TRBJ1-6|NA|TRBV2|NA
CASSDQGNSPLHF
TGTGCCAGCAGTGATCAGGGGAATTCACCCCTCCACTTT
>TRBJ1-4|NA|TRBV2|NA
CASSEDSLNEKLFF
TGTGCCAGCAGTGAGGACAGCCTTAATGAAAAACTGTTTTTT
>TRBJ2-3|NA|TRBV6-5|NA
CASRLFGGSDTQYF
TGTGCCAGCAGACTTTTTGGAGGCTCAGATACGCAGTATTTT
>TRBJ2-1|TRBD1|TRBV25-1|NA
CASSDPNRGRVRNEQFF
TGTGCCAGCAGTGACCCGAACAGGGGGCGCGTAAGGAATGAGCAGTTCTTC
>TRBJ2-7|TRBD2|TRBV19|NA
CASSQDTPGTSGSYEQYF
TGTGCCAGTAGTCAGGACACCCCGGGGACTAGCGGGAGTTACGAGCAGTACTTC
>TRBJ2-3|TRBD2|TRBV19|NA
CASSKPHSSGSRDTQYF
TGTGCCAGTAGTAAACCACATTCTAGCGGGAGTCGGGATACGCAGTATTTT
>TRBJ2-6|TRBD1|TRBV4-1|NA
CASSQHPRPTGPSSGANVLTF
TGCGCCAGCAGTCAGCATCCCCGCCCGACAGGGCCTAGCTCTGGGGCCAACGTCCTGACTTTC
>TRBJ2-1|TRBD2|TRBV7-9|few
CASSLGSLAGGNEQFF
TGTGCCAGCAGCTTAGGATCACTAGCGGGAGGTAATGAGCAGTTCTTC